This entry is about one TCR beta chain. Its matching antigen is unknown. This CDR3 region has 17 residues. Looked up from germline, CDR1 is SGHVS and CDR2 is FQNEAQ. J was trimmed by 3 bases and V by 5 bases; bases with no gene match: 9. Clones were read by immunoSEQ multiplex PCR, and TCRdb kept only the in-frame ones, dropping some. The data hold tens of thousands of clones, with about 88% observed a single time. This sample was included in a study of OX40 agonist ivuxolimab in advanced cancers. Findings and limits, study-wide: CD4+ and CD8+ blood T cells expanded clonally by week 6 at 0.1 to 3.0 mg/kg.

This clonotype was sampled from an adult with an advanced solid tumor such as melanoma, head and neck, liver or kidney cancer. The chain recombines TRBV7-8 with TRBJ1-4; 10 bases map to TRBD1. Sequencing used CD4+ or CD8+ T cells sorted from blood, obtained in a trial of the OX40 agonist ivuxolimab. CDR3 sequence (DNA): TGTGCCAGCAGCCCTCCACGACAGGGGGCGGCTAATGAAAAACTGTTTTTT. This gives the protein CASSPPRQGAANEKLFF.